This note documents a single T cell receptor beta chain sequence. The data stem from a study of T-cell memory formation after mild COVID-19. Trimming removed 5 bases at V and 5 bases at J, with 12 bases between. The CDR3 loop spans 13 amino acids. CDR1 is LGHDT and CDR2 is YNNKEL in the germline V gene (reference sequence). TCRdb reanalysed the 5' RACE reads using MiXCR and keeps one entry per CDR3 protein. The data show 350,000 to 450,000 distinct CDR3 sequences, with about 19% seen just once and around 8% held by the top ten. The receptor was isolated from an adult woman who had mild COVID-19 (a few samples of this study predate the infection). Cell type and time point are not known. The sample comprised PBMCs or a T cell subset sorted from them (not recorded which). The rearrangement joins TRBV3-1 to TRBJ1-1; D unclear. The CDR3 DNA reads as TGTGCCAGCAGCTGGGAGTCTCGGACTGAAGCTTTCTTT. It translates to CASSWESRTEAFF.